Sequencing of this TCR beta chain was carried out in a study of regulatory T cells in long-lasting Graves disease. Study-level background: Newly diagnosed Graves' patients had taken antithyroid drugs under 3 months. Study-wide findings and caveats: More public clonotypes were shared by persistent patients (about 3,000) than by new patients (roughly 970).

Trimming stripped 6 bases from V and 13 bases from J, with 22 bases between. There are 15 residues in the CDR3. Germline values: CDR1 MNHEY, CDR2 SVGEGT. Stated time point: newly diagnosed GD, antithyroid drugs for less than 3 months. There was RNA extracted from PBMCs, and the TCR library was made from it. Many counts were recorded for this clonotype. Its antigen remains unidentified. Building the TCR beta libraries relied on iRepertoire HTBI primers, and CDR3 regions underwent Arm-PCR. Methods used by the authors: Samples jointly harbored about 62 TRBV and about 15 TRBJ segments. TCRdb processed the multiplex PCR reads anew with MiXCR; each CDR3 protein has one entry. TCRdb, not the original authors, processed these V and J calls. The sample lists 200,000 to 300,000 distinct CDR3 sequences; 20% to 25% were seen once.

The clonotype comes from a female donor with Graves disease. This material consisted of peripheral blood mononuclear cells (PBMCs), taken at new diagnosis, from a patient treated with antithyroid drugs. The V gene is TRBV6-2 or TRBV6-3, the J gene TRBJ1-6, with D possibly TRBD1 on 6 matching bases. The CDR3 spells CASRPMGTTSIPLHF. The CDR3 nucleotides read TGTGCCAGCAGACCCATGGGGACAACCAGCATCCCCCTCCACTTT.